This T cell receptor (beta chain) originates from a study of low-dose radiotherapy and immunotherapy resistance in tumors. Time point in this sample: after trial treatment. The treatment was: LDRT plus nivolumab, ipilimumab, low-dose cyclophosphamide and aspirin (RACIN trial). Donors received a regimen that comprised nivolumab, ipilimumab, aspirin, low-dose cyclophosphamide and low-dose radiotherapy. The CDR3 totals 15 residues. The germline V and J ends were trimmed by 4 bases and 3 bases, with 14 bases remaining between them. The germline gives CDR1 SEHNR, CDR2 FQNEAQ (reference sequence). This clonotype was detected many times. Primers used for first-strand cDNA, a TRAV- and TRBV-specific set, covered both alpha and beta chains. TCRs were amplified for around 20 PCR cycles with a constant-region primer and V-primer adapter. With in vitro transcription, the isolated mRNA was amplified. TCRdb re-called the reads through MiXCR, storing one row per CDR3 protein. The table lists tens of thousands of distinct CDR3 sequences, less than 25% of them singletons, with roughly 13% in the top ten.

The chain joins TRBV7-9 to TRBJ2-3; the D gene could be TRBD1 or TRBD2 (5 bases each). The sequence derives from a female donor with ovarian cancer. The material sequenced was PBMCs, taken after low-dose radiotherapy plus immunotherapy. This CDR3 reads CASSYLGAGTDTQYF. In DNA form, the CDR3 reads TGTGCCAGCAGCTACCTCGGGGCTGGAACAGATACGCAGTATTTT.